These 14 T cell receptor beta chains were all obtained from the same sample, sequenced in a study of PD-L1 blockade in urothelial cancer. The repertoire was sequenced with immunoSEQ multiplex PCR; TCRdb's copy has only in-frame clones and lacks some. Counted here are over 50,000 clones, just over 85% occurring once; the ten biggest clones make up roughly 2.9%. Sequences were derived from PBMCs, sampled around atezolizumab (anti-PD-L1) treatment. These receptors were obtained from a middle-aged man with urothelial cancer.

The chain is built from TRBV18 and TRBJ1-3; the D gene is possibly TRBD1 (6 bases). V lost 3 bases to trimming and J lost 0 bases, with 9 bases between them. The CDR3 length is 15 residues. The germline gives CDR1 KGHSH, CDR2 LQKENI. CDR3 in amino acids: CASSPRTDSGNTIYF. CDR3 nucleotides: TGTGCCAGCTCACCGAGGACAGACTCTGGAAACACCATATATTTT.

V usage is TRBV5-1 and J usage is TRBJ2-5, with a weak D call TRBD2 (6 bases). With 5 bases removed from V and 3 bases from J, the gap between germline ends came to 14 bases. This CDR3 is 14 amino acids long. Per germline, CDR1 SGHRS and CDR2 YFSETQ. Here the CDR3 reads CASRTGTAEETQYF. The CDR3 DNA reads TGCGCCAGCAGAACCGGGACTGCGGAAGAGACCCAGTACTTC.

The V call is TRBV7-8, the J call TRBJ1-5; 12 bases are a match to TRBD1. V trimming: 5 bases; J trimming: 7 bases; junction bases outside the gene matches: 6. CDR3 length: 15 amino acids. CDR1 and CDR2 (germline): SGHVS, FQNEAQ. The CDR3 nucleotides are TGTGCCAGCAGCCTGGGACAGGGGGCGCGACAGCCCCAGCATTTT. Encoded protein: CASSLGQGARQPQHF.

The CDR3 DNA reads TGTGCCAGCAGCCTTGGACTAGCGGGAGGTAACACCGGGGAGCTGTTTTTT. This encodes CASSLGLAGGNTGELFF. V and J are TRBV7-2 and TRBJ2-2; 14 bases are a match to TRBD2. CDR1 and CDR2 from the germline V gene are SGHTA and FQGNSA. The V and J ends lost 5 bases and 2 bases, in that order; junction bases with no gene match: 4. This CDR3 has 17 amino acids.

V usage is TRBV19 and J usage is TRBJ1-5; 9 positions agree with TRBD1. There are 15 residues in the CDR3. J was trimmed by 7 bases and V by 0 bases; bases with no gene match: 4. The germline gives CDR1 LNHDA, CDR2 SQIVND (reference sequence). CDR3 loop: CASSIEQGAGQPQHF. The CDR3 DNA is TGTGCCAGTAGTATAGAACAGGGGGCGGGCCAGCCCCAGCATTTT.

The sample holds one count of this clone. The chain joins TRBV4-1 to TRBJ2-5, with 9 bases identical to TRBD2. Trimming removed 0 bases from V and 2 bases from J; junction bases left unmatched: 4. The CDR3 is made up of 16 amino acids. Germline values: CDR1 MGHRA, CDR2 YSYEKL. This CDR3 reads CASSQEIGLAQETQYF. The CDR3 DNA is TGCGCCAGCAGCCAAGAAATCGGACTAGCGCAAGAGACCCAGTACTTC.

As regards this clone: At the DNA level, this CDR3 is encoded by other sequences in the same sample as well. The genes are TRBV5-1 and TRBJ1-3; 8 bases fit TRBD1. There are 18 residues in the CDR3. Germline V gene data show CDR1 as SGHRS and CDR2 as YFSETQ. V shed 0 bases and J 0 bases; nucleotides not matched to a gene: 8. CDR3 in amino acids: CASSLGGTGLSSGNTIYF. CDR3 nucleotide sequence: TGCGCCAGCAGCTTGGGAGGGACAGGCCTTTCCTCTGGAAACACCATATATTTT.

The chain has TRBV4-2 and TRBJ2-2, with 16 bases matching TRBD2. This CDR3 comprises 18 residues. Germline V gene lookup returns CDR1 LGHNA and CDR2 YNFKEQ. V lost 5 bases and J lost 2; bases outside the gene matches: 5. CDR3 in amino acids: CASSKGLAGGPNTGELFF. The CDR3 DNA is TGTGCCAGCAGCAAGGGACTAGCGGGAGGGCCAAACACCGGGGAGCTGTTTTTT.

The chain links TRBV23-1 to TRBJ2-3; 8 bases match TRBD2. TRBV23-1 counts as an open reading frame of uncertain function. This CDR3 contains 17 residues. Trimming cost V 4 bases and J 1 base; bases outside gene matches: 10. Here the CDR3 reads CASSLHCGTRGTDTQYF. DNA for the CDR3: TGCGCCAGCAGTCTCCACTGCGGGACTAGGGGCACAGATACGCAGTATTTT.

This chain links TRBV6-4 with TRBJ2-3; TRBD1 matches at 8 bases. This CDR3 has 14 residues. Germline V gene data show CDR1 as MRHNA and CDR2 as SNTAGT. J gave up 2 bases and V 6 bases, and 4 bases lay outside the gene matches. CDR3 bases: TGTGCCAGCAGAGGACAGGGCCCCACAGATACGCAGTATTTT. Translating it yields CASRGQGPTDTQYF.

The J gene is TRBJ2-5, the V gene TRBV28; TRBD2 might be the D (6 bases). The CDR3 extends over 13 amino acids. Germline V lookup: CDR1 MDHEN, CDR2 SYDVKM. V lost 3 bases, J lost 4 bases, and 9 bases lay in between. CDR3 loop: CASSFRGIETQYF. CDR3 in DNA: TGTGCCAGCAGTTTTCGGGGGATAGAGACCCAGTACTTC.

The gene calls are TRBV18 and TRBJ2-5; D gene unclear. This CDR3 has 13 amino acids. Germline CDR1 reads KGHSH; CDR2 reads LQKENI. V was pared by 6 bases and J by 2 bases, with 10 bases between. DNA of the CDR3: TGTGCCAGCTCGATTCAGGATCAAGAGACCCAGTACTTC. Protein sequence: CASSIQDQETQYF.

This clone was observed a few times. The chain joins TRBV14 to TRBJ2-7, with 7 bases identical to TRBD2. This CDR3 spans 14 amino acids. The V gene end was trimmed by 0 bases and the J gene end by 6 bases; junction bases not matched to a gene: 5. Per germline, CDR1 SGHDN and CDR2 FVKESK. The chain's CDR3 is CASSQDWGGSEQYF. CDR3 DNA: TGTGCCAGCAGCCAAGATTGGGGAGGGTCCGAGCAGTACTTC. The full variable domain, rest sourced from reference TRBV14 and TRBJ2-7, is EAGVTQFPSHSVIEKGQTVTLRCDPISGHDNLYWYRRVMGKEIKFLLHFVKESKQDESGMPNNRFLAERTGGTYSTLKVQPAELEDSGVYFCASSQDWGGSEQYFGPGTRLTVT.

This clone has just one count. This chain connects TRBV18 to TRBJ2-7; the match to TRBD1 covers 9 bases. The CDR3 length is 13 residues. Per germline, CDR1 KGHSH and CDR2 LQKENI. V gave up 2 bases and J gave up 5 bases; unmatched junction bases: 1. The CDR3 nucleotides read TGTGCCAGCTCACCAGGGACAGGGCACGAGCAGTACTTC. It is translated as CASSPGTGHEQYF.